This T cell receptor beta chain was sequenced for a study of tissue T cells after allogeneic stem cell transplantation. As to this clone: All gene names here are mouse names.

The assay was immunoSEQ multiplex PCR, and TCRdb's table has in-frame clones only and misses some. The sample comprises fewer than 8,500 clones, roughly 45% of which are singletons, and roughly 2% rests with the top ten. Time point indicated: mouse harvest day 7 after allogeneic transplant. Each mouse received 10^7 T-cell-depleted marrow cells plus 10^6 splenic CD5+ T cells by tail vein. The TCR was taken from a female BALB/c mouse given C57BL/6 T cells with graft-versus-host disease after an allogeneic hematopoietic cell transplant. The specimen was skin.

The CDR3 bases that were read are TGTGCCAGCAGCTTAGCGCAGTATGAACAGTAC. This encodes CASSLAQYEQY. The whole CDR3 sequence reads CASSLAQYEQYF. V gene TRBV3 combines with J gene TRBJ2-7; D uncertain. The sequenced fragment ends 1 residue before the CDR3 boundary, so the rest is inferred from the germline J gene. V was trimmed by 0 bases and J by 4 bases, leaving 4 bases between them. The CDR3 is made up of 12 amino acids. CDR1 is SNHLY, CDR2 FYNGKV, per germline (reference sequence).